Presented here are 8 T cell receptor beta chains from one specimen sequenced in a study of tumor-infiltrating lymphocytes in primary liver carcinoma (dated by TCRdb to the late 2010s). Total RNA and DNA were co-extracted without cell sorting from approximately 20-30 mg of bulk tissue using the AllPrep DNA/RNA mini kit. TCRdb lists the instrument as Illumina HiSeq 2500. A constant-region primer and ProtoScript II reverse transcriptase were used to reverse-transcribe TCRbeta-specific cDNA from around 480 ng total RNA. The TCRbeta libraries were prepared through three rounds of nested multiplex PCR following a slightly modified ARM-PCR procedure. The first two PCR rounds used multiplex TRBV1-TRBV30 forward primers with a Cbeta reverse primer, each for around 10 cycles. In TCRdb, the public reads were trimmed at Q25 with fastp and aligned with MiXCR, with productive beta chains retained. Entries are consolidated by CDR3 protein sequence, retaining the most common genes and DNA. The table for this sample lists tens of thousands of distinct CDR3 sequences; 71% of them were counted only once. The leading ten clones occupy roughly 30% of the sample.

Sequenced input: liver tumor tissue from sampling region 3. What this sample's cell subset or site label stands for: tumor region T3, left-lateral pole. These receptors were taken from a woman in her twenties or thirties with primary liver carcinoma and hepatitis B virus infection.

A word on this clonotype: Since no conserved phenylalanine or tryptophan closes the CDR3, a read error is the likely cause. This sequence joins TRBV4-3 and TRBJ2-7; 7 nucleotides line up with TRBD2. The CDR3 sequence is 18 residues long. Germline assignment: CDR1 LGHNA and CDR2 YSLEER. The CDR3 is CASSQAVTGGHISYDQYL. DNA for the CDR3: TGCGCCAGTAGCCAAGCTGTGACGGGGGGTCACATTAGTTACGACCAGTACCTC.

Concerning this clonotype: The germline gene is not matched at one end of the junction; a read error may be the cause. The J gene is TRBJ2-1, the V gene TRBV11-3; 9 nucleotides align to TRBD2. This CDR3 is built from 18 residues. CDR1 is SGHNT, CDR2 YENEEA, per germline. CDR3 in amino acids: CASSLGQGGRADYKEQFF. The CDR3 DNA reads TGTGCCAGCAGCTTAGGTCAAGGCGGGAGGGCAGACTACAAAGAGCAGTTCTTC. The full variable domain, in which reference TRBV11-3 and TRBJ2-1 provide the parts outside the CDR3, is EAGVVQSPRYKIIEKKQPVAFWCNPISGHNTLYWYLQNLGQGPELLIRYENEEAVDDSQLPKDRFSAERLKGVDSTLKIQPAELGDSAVYLCASSLGQGGRADYKEQFFGPGTRLTVL.

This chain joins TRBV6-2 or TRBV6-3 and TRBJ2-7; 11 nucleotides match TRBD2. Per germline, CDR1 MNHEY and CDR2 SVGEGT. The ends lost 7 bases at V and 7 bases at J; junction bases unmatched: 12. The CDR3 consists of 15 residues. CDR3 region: CASIYPGTSGYEQYF. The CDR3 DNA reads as TGTGCCAGCATCTACCCTGGGACTAGCGGTTATGAGCAGTACTTC.

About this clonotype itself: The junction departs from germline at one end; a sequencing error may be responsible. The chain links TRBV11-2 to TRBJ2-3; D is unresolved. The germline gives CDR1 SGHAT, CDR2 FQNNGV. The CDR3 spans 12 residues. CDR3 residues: CACSPWADTQYF. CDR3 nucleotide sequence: TGTGCCTGCAGCCCCTGGGCGGATACGCAATATTTT. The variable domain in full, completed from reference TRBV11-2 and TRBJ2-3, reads EAGVAQSPRYKIIEKRQSVAFWCNPISGHATLYWYQQILGQGPKLLIQFQNNGVVDDSQLPKDRFSAERLKGVDSTLKIQPAKLEDSAVYLCACSPWADTQYFGPGTRLTVL.

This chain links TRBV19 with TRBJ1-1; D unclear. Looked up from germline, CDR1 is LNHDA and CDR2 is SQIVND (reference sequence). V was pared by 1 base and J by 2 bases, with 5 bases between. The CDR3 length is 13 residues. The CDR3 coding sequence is TGTGCCAGTAGTATAGTGCCAAACACTGAAGCTTTCTTT. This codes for CASSIVPNTEAFF.

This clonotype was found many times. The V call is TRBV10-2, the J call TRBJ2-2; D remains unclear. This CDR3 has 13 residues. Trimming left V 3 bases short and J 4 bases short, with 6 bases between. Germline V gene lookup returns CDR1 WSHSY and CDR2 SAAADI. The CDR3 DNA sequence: TGCGCCAGCAGTGACCGTACCACCGGGGAGCTGTTTTTT. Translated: CASSDRTTGELFF.

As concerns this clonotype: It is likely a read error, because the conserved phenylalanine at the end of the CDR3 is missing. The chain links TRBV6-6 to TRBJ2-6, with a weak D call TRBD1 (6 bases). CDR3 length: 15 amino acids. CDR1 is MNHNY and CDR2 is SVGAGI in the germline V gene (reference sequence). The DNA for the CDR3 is TGTGCCAGCAGTTACGAACACTCAGGGGCCGACGTCCTGACTCTC. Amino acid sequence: CASSYEHSGADVLTL.

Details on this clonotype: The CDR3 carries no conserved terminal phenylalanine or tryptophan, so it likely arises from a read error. CDR3 nucleotides: TGTGCCGGCAGCTTGGGAAACACTATATATTAT. Translation: CAGSLGNTIYY. The J gene is TRBJ1-3, the V gene TRBV11-2; no firm D call. Per germline, CDR1 SGHAT and CDR2 FQNNGV. The CDR3 sequence is 11 residues long.